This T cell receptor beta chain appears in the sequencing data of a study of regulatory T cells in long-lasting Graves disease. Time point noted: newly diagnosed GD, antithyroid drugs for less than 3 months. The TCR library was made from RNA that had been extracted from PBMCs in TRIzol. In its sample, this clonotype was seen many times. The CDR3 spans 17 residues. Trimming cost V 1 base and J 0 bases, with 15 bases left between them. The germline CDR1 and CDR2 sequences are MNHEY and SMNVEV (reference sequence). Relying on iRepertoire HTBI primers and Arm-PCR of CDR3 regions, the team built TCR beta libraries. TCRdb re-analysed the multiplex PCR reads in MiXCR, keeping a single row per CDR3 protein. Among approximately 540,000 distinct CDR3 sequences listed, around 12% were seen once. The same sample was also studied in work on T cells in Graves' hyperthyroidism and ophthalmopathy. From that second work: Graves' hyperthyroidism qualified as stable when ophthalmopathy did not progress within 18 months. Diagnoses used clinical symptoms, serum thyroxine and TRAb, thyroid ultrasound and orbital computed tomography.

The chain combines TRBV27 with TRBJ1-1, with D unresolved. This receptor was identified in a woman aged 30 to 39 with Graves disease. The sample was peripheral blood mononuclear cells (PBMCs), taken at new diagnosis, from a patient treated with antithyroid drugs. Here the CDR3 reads CASSLFFSPTVNTEAFF. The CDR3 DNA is TGTGCCAGCAGTTTATTTTTTTCCCCCACAGTGAACACTGAAGCTTTCTTT.